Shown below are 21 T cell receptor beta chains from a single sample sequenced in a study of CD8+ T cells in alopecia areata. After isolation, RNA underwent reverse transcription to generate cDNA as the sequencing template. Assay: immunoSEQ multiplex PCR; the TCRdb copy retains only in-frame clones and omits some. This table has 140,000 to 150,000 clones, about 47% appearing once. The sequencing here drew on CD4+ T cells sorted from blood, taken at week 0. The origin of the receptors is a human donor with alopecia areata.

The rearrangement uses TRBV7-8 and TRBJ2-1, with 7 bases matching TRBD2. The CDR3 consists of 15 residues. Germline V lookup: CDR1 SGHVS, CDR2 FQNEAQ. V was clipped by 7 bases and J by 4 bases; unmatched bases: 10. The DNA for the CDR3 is TGTGCCAGCACCCGCGGAAGCGGGGCGTACAATGAGCAGTTCTTC. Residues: CASTRGSGAYNEQFF. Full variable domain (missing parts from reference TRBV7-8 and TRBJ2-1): GAGVSQSPRYKVAKRGQDVALRCDPISGHVSLFWYQQALGQGPEFLTYFQNEAQLDKSGLPSDRFFAERPEGSVSTLKIQRTQQEDSAVYLCASTRGSGAYNEQFFGPGTRLTVL.

CDR3 bases: TGTGCCAGCATTCCGGCGGGGAATTATGGCTACACCTTC. Residues: CASIPAGNYGYTF. The chain has TRBV27 and TRBJ1-2; D remains ambiguous. Germline-derived CDR1 and CDR2 are MNHEY and SMNVEV (reference sequence). CDR3 size: 13 residues. V dropped 7 bases and J dropped 5 bases, with 14 bases sitting between them.

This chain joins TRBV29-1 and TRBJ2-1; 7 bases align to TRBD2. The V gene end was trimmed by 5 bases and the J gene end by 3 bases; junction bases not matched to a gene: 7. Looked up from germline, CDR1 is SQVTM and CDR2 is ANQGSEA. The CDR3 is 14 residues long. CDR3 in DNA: TGCAGCGTTCTCGGCGGGGGAGGCTACAATGAGCAGTTCTTC. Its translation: CSVLGGGGYNEQFF.

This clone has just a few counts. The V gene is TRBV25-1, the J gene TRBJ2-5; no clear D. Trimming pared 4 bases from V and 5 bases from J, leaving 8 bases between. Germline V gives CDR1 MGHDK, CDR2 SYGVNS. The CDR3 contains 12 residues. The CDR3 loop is CASSVTVETQYF. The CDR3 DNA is TGTGCCAGCAGTGTCACGGTGGAGACCCAGTACTTC.

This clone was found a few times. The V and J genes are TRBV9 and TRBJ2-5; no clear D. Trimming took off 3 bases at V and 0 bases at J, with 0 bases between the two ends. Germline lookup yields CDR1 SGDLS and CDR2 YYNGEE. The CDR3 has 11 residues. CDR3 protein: CASSDQETQYF. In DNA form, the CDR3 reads TGTGCCAGCAGCGACCAAGAGACCCAGTACTTC.

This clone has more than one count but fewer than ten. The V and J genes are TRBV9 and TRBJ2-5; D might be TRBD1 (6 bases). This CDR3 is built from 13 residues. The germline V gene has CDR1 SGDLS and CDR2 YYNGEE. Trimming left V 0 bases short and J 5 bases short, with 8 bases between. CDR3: CASSVDRAETQYF. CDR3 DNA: TGTGCCAGCAGCGTAGACAGGGCCGAGACCCAGTACTTC. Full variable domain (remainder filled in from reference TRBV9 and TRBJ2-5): DSGVTQTPKHLITATGQRVTLRCSPRSGDLSVYWYQQSLDQGLQFLIQYYNGEERAKGNILERFSAQQFPDLHSELNLSSLELGDSALYFCASSVDRAETQYFGPGTRLLVL.

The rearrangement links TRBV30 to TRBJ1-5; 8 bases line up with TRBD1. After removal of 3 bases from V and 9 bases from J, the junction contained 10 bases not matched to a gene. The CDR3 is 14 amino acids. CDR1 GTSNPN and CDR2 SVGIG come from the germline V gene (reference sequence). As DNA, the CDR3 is TGTGCCTGGAGCGGACAGGGCTTCAAGGGGCCCCAGCATTTT. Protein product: CAWSGQGFKGPQHF.

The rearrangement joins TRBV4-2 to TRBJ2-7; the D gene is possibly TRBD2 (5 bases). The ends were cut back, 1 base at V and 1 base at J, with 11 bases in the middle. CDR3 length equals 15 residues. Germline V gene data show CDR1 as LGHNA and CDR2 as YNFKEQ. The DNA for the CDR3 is TGTGCCAGCAGCCAAGCCTGGGAGAGTTCCTACGAGCAGTACTTC. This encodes CASSQAWESSYEQYF.

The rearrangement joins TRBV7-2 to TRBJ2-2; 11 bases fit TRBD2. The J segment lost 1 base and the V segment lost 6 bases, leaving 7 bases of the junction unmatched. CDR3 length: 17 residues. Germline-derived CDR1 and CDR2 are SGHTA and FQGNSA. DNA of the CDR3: TGTGCCAGCAGTTTTCGACTAGCGGGGAGGAACACCGGGGAGCTGTTTTTT. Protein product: CASSFRLAGRNTGELFF.

As DNA, the CDR3 is TGCGCCAGCAGCCAAGAGGCCCTCCGACAGGGGGCATGGGAGACCCAGTACTTC. Translated, it gives CASSQEALRQGAWETQYF. J is TRBJ2-5 and V is TRBV4-3; 10 bases are a match to TRBD1. V lost 0 bases and J lost 5; bases outside the gene matches: 12. Germline V lookup: CDR1 LGHNA, CDR2 YSLEER. CDR3 size: 18 residues.

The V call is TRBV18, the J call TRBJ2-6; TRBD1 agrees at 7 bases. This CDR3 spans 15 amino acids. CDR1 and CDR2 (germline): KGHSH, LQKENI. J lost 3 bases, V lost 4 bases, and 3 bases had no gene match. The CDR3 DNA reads TGTGCCAGCTCACAAGACAGGGTTGGGGCCAACGTCCTGACTTTC. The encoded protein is CASSQDRVGANVLTF.

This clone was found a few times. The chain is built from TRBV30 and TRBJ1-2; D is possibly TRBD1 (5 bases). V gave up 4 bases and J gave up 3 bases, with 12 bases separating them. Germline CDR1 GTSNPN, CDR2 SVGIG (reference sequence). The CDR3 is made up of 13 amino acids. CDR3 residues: CAWTGREDYGYTF. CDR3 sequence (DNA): TGTGCCTGGACGGGCAGGGAAGACTATGGCTACACCTTC.

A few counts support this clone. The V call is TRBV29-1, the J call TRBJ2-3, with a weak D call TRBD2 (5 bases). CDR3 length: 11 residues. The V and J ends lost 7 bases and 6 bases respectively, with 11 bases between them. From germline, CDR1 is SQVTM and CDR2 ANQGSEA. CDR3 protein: CSGQTGDTQYF. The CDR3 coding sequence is TGCAGCGGCCAGACGGGGGATACGCAGTATTTT.

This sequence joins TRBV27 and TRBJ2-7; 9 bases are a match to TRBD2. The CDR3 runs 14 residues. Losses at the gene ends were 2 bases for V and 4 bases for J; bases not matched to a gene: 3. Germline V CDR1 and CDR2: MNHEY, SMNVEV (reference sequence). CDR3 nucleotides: TGTGCCAGCAGTTTAGCGGGAGGGGGGTACGAGCAGTACTTC. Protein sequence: CASSLAGGGYEQYF.

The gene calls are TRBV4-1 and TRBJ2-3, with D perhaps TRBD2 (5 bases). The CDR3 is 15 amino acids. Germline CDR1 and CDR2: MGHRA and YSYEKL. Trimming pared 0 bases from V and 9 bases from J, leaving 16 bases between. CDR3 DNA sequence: TGCGCCAGCAGCCAAGATCACAGCCAACTAGAAACGCAGTATTTT. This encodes CASSQDHSQLETQYF.

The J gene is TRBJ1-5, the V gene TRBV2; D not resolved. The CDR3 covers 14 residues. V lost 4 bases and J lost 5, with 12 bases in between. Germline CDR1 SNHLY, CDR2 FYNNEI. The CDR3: CASSGSARYQPQHF. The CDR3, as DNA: TGTGCCAGCAGTGGCTCTGCTCGCTATCAGCCCCAGCATTTT.

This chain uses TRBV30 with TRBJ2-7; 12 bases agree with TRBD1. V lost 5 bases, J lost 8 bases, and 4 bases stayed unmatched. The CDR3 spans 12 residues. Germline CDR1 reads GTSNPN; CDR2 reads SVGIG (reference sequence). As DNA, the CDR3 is TGTGCCTGGGGGACAGGGGGCCTCAAGCAGTACTTC. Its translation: CAWGTGGLKQYF.

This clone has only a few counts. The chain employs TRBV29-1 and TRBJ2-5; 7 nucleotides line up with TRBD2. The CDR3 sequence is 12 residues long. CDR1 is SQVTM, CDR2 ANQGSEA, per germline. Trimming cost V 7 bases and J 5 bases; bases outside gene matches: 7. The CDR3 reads CSAGRARETQYF. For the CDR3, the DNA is TGCAGCGCGGGGAGGGCTAGGGAGACCCAGTACTTC.

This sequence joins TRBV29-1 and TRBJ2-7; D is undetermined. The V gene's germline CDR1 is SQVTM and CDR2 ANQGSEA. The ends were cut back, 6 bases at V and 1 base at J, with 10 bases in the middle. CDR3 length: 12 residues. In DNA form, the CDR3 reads TGCAGCGTCACGAGAACGTCCTACGAGCAGTACTTC. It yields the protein CSVTRTSYEQYF.

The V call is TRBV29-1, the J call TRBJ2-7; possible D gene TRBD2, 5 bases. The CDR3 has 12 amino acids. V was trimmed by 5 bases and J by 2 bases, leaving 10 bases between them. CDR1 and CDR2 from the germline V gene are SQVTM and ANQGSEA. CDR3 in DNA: TGCAGCGTTCGGAGGAGCACCTACGAGCAGTACTTC. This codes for CSVRRSTYEQYF.

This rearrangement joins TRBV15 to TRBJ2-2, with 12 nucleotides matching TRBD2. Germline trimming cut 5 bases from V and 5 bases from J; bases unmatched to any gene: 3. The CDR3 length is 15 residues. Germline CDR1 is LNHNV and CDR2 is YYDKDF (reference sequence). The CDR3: CATSDGLAGTGELFF. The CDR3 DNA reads TGTGCCACCAGCGACGGACTAGCGGGGACCGGGGAGCTGTTTTTT.